These T cell receptor beta chains were read from a single sample in a study of a mutant IDH1 vaccine in newly diagnosed glioma. Sequenced by immunoSEQ multiplex PCR; TCRdb stores in-frame clones only, minus some. The repertoire includes roughly 120,000 clones, around three quarters of them detected once, and 5% to 7% sits in the top ten. No antigen has been assigned to these receptors. Sample: PBMCs, taken from a glioma patient whose treatment included an IDH1 peptide vaccine. The receptor source for this set is a man aged 35-49 years with glioma. Each CDR3 is given with its conserved first and last residue. The D gene is left open where the match is weak. Size values are once, few and many counts, or a class for expanded clones, and some rows have none.

clone_size,v_call,d_call,j_call,cdr3_nt,cdr3_aa
.,TRBV7-9,.,TRBJ1-1,TGTGCCAGCAGCTTGACAGAGAGGGAAGCTTTCTTT,CASSLTEREAFF
few,TRBV6-5,.,TRBJ1-1,TGTGCCAGCAGGCGGAGTGCTGAAGCTTTCTTT,CASRRSAEAFF
.,TRBV5-4,.,TRBJ1-2,TGTGCCAGCAGACAGGGAGTTGGGAACTATGGCTACACCTTC,CASRQGVGNYGYTF
.,TRBV5-5,.,TRBJ2-2,TGTGCCAGCAGCTTGGAGGCAGCTAGGAAGAACACCGGGGAGCTGTTTTTT,CASSLEAARKNTGELFF
.,TRBV29-1,TRBD1,TRBJ2-1,TGCAGCGTTGAAAGGGGGACAGATGAGCAGTTCTTC,CSVERGTDEQFF
once,TRBV13,.,TRBJ2-4,TGTGCCAGCAGCGCGGGACAGAACAAAAACATTCAGTACTTC,CASSAGQNKNIQYF
once,TRBV30,.,TRBJ2-2,TGTGCCTGGGGGGGACATAACACCGGGGAGCTGTTTTTT,CAWGGHNTGELFF
.,TRBV19,.,TRBJ1-4,TGTGCCAGTAGTGCCATCTGGCCTAATGAAAAACTGTTTTTT,CASSAIWPNEKLFF
.,TRBV6-1,.,TRBJ1-6,TGTGCCAGCATTCGGGGGGACTCTTCACCCCTCCACTTT,CASIRGDSSPLHF
.,TRBV5-1,.,TRBJ2-1,TGCGCCAGCAGCTTGCGGACGGCTGACAATGAGCAGTTCTTC,CASSLRTADNEQFF
few,TRBV6-5,.,TRBJ1-2,TGTGCCAGCAGTTCTGGTCGGGTCGAACTCTATGGCTACACCTTC,CASSSGRVELYGYTF
.,TRBV19,.,TRBJ2-2,TGTGCCACCTCAAACAGACAGGTCGACACCGGGGAGCTGTTTTTT,CATSNRQVDTGELFF
.,TRBV18,TRBD2,TRBJ2-1,TGTGCCAGCTCATTAGAGGGACTAATAAACAATGAGCAGTTCTTC,CASSLEGLINNEQFF
.,TRBV6-5,.,TRBJ1-4,TGTGCCAGCAGTTACTCCGTGACGAATGAAAAACTGTTTTTT,CASSYSVTNEKLFF
.,TRBV28,.,TRBJ1-5,TGTGCCAGCAGTCTAACAGGGACCGGCCAGCCCCAGCATTTT,CASSLTGTGQPQHF
once,TRBV7-2,.,TRBJ1-2,TGTGCCAGCAGCTTAGGGCCCCTAAACTATGGCTACACCTTC,CASSLGPLNYGYTF
.,TRBV9,.,TRBJ1-6,TGTGCCAGCAGCGTGATCTCAGGGTCTAATTCACCCCTCCACTTT,CASSVISGSNSPLHF
.,TRBV10-3,TRBD1,TRBJ1-2,TGTGCCATCACCCCGGGACAGGGAGAGAACTATGGCTACACCTTC,CAITPGQGENYGYTF
.,TRBV27,.,TRBJ2-5,TGTGCCAGCAGTTTGGGGACACTCCAAGAGACCCAGTACTTC,CASSLGTLQETQYF
few,TRBV5-1,.,TRBJ1-1,TGCGCCAGCAGCTCCGGACCTAACACTGAAGCTTTCTTT,CASSSGPNTEAFF
.,TRBV4-1,.,TRBJ1-5,TGCGCCAGCAGCCAAGGGGGTCGAAGCAATCAGCCCCAGCATTTT,CASSQGGRSNQPQHF
.,TRBV30,.,TRBJ1-6,TGTGCCTGGAGTGTACTGGCTAATAATTCACCCCTCCACTTT,CAWSVLANNSPLHF
.,TRBV28,TRBD2,TRBJ2-1,TGTGCCAGCAGTTTAAAGGGGGAACTAGCGGGAGACGAGCAGTTCTTC,CASSLKGELAGDEQFF
few,TRBV2,.,TRBJ2-5,TGTGCCAGCAAAACGGGGGTAGTAGGCCAAGAGACCCAGTACTTC,CASKTGVVGQETQYF
.,TRBV6-1,.,TRBJ2-4,TGTGCCAGCAGTGAAGCTGAAGGAGGGTGGATTGCCAAAAACATTCAGTACTTC,CASSEAEGGWIAKNIQYF
.,TRBV5-4,.,TRBJ1-4,TGTGCCAGCAGCTTGAAGGGCGGCGAAAAACTGTTTTTT,CASSLKGGEKLFF
.,TRBV29-1,.,TRBJ2-7,TGCAGCGTTGAAGCTGAGGACATTCCCTACGAGCAGTACTTC,CSVEAEDIPYEQYF
.,TRBV5-1,TRBD1,TRBJ1-2,TGCGCCAGCAGCCTGCCGACAGGGGCAGAAGGCTACACCTTC,CASSLPTGAEGYTF
.,TRBV2,TRBD1,TRBJ2-7,TGTGCCAGCATTATGGACAGGGGGACCTACGAGCAGTACTTC,CASIMDRGTYEQYF
.,TRBV5-1,TRBD1,TRBJ2-7,TGCGCCAGCAGTCGAGGTGGTTTTGCCGGGACAGGGGGCCAAGAGCAGTACTTC,CASSRGGFAGTGGQEQYF
.,TRBV7-6,.,TRBJ1-5,TGTGCCAGCAGCTTAGGCCAGGGGCAGCCCCAGCATTTT,CASSLGQGQPQHF
.,TRBV9,.,TRBJ2-7,TGTGCCAGCAGCCCCGGACAGTCCTACGAGCAGTACTTC,CASSPGQSYEQYF
.,TRBV11-2,.,TRBJ1-5,TGTGCCAGCAGCTTAGATGTCGGGGGTCAGCCCCAGCATTTT,CASSLDVGGQPQHF